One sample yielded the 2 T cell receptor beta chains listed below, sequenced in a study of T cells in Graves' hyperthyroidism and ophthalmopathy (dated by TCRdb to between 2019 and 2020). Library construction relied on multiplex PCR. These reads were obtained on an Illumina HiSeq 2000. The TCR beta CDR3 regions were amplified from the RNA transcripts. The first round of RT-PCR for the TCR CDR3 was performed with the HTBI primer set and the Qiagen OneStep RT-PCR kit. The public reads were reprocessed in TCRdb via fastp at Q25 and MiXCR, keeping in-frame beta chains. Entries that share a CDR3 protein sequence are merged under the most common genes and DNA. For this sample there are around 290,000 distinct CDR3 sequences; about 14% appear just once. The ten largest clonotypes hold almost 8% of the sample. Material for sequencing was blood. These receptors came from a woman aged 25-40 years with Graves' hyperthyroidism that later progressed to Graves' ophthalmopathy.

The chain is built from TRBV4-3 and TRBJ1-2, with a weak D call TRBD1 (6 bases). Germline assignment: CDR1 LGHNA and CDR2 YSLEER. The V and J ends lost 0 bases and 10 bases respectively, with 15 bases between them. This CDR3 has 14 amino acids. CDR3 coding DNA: TGCGCCAGCAGCCAAGAGAGAAGGACAGAGCCCTACACCTTC. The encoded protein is CASSQERRTEPYTF.

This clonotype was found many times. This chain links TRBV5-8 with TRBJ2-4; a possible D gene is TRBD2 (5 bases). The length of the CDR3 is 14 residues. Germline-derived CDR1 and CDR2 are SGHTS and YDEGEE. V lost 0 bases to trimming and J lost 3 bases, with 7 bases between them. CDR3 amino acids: CASSLGRDKNIQYF. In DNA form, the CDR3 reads TGTGCCAGCAGCTTGGGTCGGGACAAAAACATTCAGTACTTC.